The next 27 T cell receptor beta chains were all read from a single sample in a study of T cell responses to AZD1222 COVID-19 vaccine. Sequenced by immunoSEQ multiplex PCR; TCRdb stores in-frame clones only, minus some. The sample consists of about 120,000 clones, 90% of them appearing once. This specimen consisted of peripheral blood, obtained 28 days after the second dose of the MenACWY control vaccine. All receptors come from an adult who received the MenACWY meningococcal vaccine as a control.

The genes are TRBV4-2 and TRBJ2-3; D is undetermined. Germline CDR1 reads LGHNA; CDR2 reads YNFKEQ. CDR3 length: 13 residues. Trimming removed 4 bases at V and 4 bases at J, with 9 bases between. The CDR3, as DNA: TGTGCCAGCAGCCGCATGGTCGCAGATACGCAGTATTTT. Protein: CASSRMVADTQYF.

In DNA form, the CDR3 reads TGTGCCAGTAGTACCCAGCCCGGGGTCGAAGCTTTCTTT. This encodes CASSTQPGVEAFF. The V call is TRBV19, the J call TRBJ1-1; D unresolved. This CDR3 comprises 13 residues. V was cut by 4 bases and J by 8 bases, with 14 bases left in between. The V gene's germline CDR1 is LNHDA and CDR2 SQIVND (reference sequence).

The rearrangement joins TRBV5-1 to TRBJ2-7, with D perhaps matching TRBD2 (6 bases). This CDR3 has 13 residues. Per the germline V gene, CDR1 is SGHRS and CDR2 is YFSETQ. Trimming removed 0 bases from V and 7 bases from J, with 11 bases in between. The CDR3 region is CASSLGPLAEQYF. The CDR3, as DNA: TGCGCCAGCAGCTTGGGACCTCTAGCGGAGCAGTACTTC.

The gene calls are TRBV18 and TRBJ2-5, with no clear D. The germline V and J ends were trimmed by 4 bases and 2 bases, with 8 bases remaining between them. CDR3 length equals 13 residues. Germline V CDR1 and CDR2: KGHSH, LQKENI. The CDR3 DNA reads as TGTGCCAGCTCACGGTTCGCGCAAGAGACCCAGTACTTC. Translated, it gives CASSRFAQETQYF.

J is TRBJ2-7 and V is TRBV2, with D unclear. V was trimmed by 4 bases and J by 0 bases, leaving 13 bases between them. The CDR3 runs 15 residues. Germline CDR1 reads SNHLY; CDR2 reads FYNNEI. The CDR3 loop reads CASSVGQWSSYEQYV. CDR3 DNA sequence: TGTGCCAGCAGTGTAGGGCAATGGAGCTCCTACGAGCAGTACGTC.

V is TRBV10-3 and J is TRBJ1-1; 9 nucleotides match TRBD1. This CDR3 has 14 amino acids. With 3 bases clipped from V and 2 bases from J, the junction kept 1 base outside the gene matches. Germline V gene sequence: CDR1 ENHRY, CDR2 SYGVKD. The CDR3 region has the DNA TGTGCCATCAGTGAACAGGGGGCAAACACTGAAGCTTTCTTT. Its protein is CAISEQGANTEAFF.

The chain uses TRBV7-3 and TRBJ2-7; 7 bases map to TRBD2. The CDR3 is 15 residues long. The junction had 8 bases not matched to a gene; V was cut back by 3 bases and J by 3 bases. CDR1 is SGHTA, CDR2 FQGTGA, per germline. CDR3 residues: CASSFGLAAVYEQYF. DNA of the CDR3: TGTGCCAGCAGCTTTGGGCTAGCGGCCGTCTACGAGCAGTACTTC.

The rearrangement joins TRBV5-1 to TRBJ2-7; 9 nucleotides agree with TRBD1. J was trimmed by 3 bases and V by 0 bases; bases with no gene match: 1. The length of the CDR3 is 14 residues. Germline lookup yields CDR1 SGHRS and CDR2 YFSETQ. This CDR3 reads CASSLGQGVYEQYF. In nucleotides, the CDR3 is TGCGCCAGCAGCTTGGGACAGGGGGTCTACGAGCAGTACTTC.

V is TRBV4-3 and J is TRBJ2-2; D is unresolved. Trimming removed 1 base from V and 3 bases from J, with 12 bases in between. The CDR3 consists of 16 residues. Germline CDR1 is LGHNA and CDR2 is YSLEER. CDR3 sequence (DNA): TGCGCCAGCAGCCAAGGATGGGGATGGGACACCGGGGAGCTGTTTTTT. This sequence encodes CASSQGWGWDTGELFF.

The rearrangement links TRBV25-1 to TRBJ1-1; D not resolved. The CDR3 is 14 residues long. Trimming removed 3 bases from V and 6 bases from J, with 14 bases in between. The germline CDR1 and CDR2 sequences are MGHDK and SYGVNS. CDR3 nucleotide sequence: TGTGCCAGCAGTGATGGGTTGGACCCGCCTGAAGCTTTCTTT. It is translated as CASSDGLDPPEAFF.

The chain employs TRBV14 and TRBJ2-1; 8 nucleotides match TRBD2. Per germline, CDR1 SGHDN and CDR2 FVKESK. The CDR3 runs 15 residues. Trimming took 2 bases from V and 3 from J; bases not matched to a gene: 3. The CDR3 DNA sequence: TGTGCCAGCAGCCAAACGGGGGGGATCTACAATGAGCAGTTCTTC. Its translation is CASSQTGGIYNEQFF.

On this clone itself: Distinct nucleotide sequences in the sample also encode this CDR3. The gene calls are TRBV6-5 and TRBJ2-3, with D possibly matching TRBD1 (6 bases). V was cut by 2 bases and J by 1 base, with 7 bases left in between. Germline values: CDR1 MNHEY, CDR2 SVGAGI. The CDR3 sequence is 14 residues long. The CDR3 sequence is CASSYGGGTDTQYF. As DNA, the CDR3 is TGTGCCAGCAGTTACGGGGGCGGCACAGATACGCAGTATTTT.

The chain combines TRBV28 with TRBJ1-5; D perhaps matches TRBD1 (6 bases). V lost 5 bases to trimming and J lost 0 bases, with 17 bases between them. CDR1 MDHEN and CDR2 SYDVKM come from the germline V gene. This CDR3 is 17 amino acids long. The CDR3 bases are TGTGCCAGCAGTCCCAAATTAGGGGGTTATAGCAATCAGCCCCAGCATTTT. This encodes CASSPKLGGYSNQPQHF.

V gene TRBV6-4 combines with J gene TRBJ2-5, with 11 bases lining up with TRBD2. The CDR3 covers 13 residues. V gave up 5 bases and J gave up 5 bases; unmatched junction bases: 1. Germline CDR1 MRHNA, CDR2 SNTAGT. The CDR3 region has the DNA TGTGCCAGCAGTAGGACTAGCGGGGAGACCCAGTACTTC. Translated, it gives CASSRTSGETQYF.

Only a few counts were recorded for this clone. The chain uses TRBV19 and TRBJ2-7; the D is unclear. Germline values: CDR1 LNHDA, CDR2 SQIVND (reference sequence). The CDR3 covers 14 residues. V was pared by 2 bases and J by 0 bases, with 8 bases between. The CDR3, as DNA: TGTGCCAGTAGTATAAGCAGAGGCTCCTACGAGCAGTACTTC. Protein: CASSISRGSYEQYF.

This chain connects TRBV28 to TRBJ1-6, with 10 bases that match TRBD1. The CDR3 consists of 15 residues. V was clipped by 4 bases and J by 8 bases; unmatched bases: 5. Germline CDR1 MDHEN, CDR2 SYDVKM. DNA for the CDR3: TGTGCCAGCAGTTCCTCCGGGACAGGGGATTCACCCCTCCACTTT. It yields the protein CASSSSGTGDSPLHF.

The gene calls are TRBV29-1 and TRBJ1-1, with D tentatively TRBD1 (6 bases). The CDR3 runs 14 residues. V was pared by 4 bases and J by 1 base, with 13 bases between. Germline V gene lookup returns CDR1 SQVTM and CDR2 ANQGSEA. The CDR3 here is CSVVRGARNTEAFF. CDR3 nucleotides: TGCAGCGTTGTACGGGGGGCTCGGAACACTGAAGCTTTCTTT.

A note on this clone: Other DNA variants within this sample encode the same CDR3. This rearrangement joins TRBV6-1 to TRBJ1-5; D is uncertain. Trimming removed 3 bases from V and 1 base from J, with 7 bases in between. The CDR3 is 14 amino acids. Per the germline V gene, CDR1 is MNHNS and CDR2 is SASEGT. The CDR3 bases are TGTGCCAGCAGTGAGCGGCAGAGCAATCAGCCCCAGCATTTT. Translated: CASSERQSNQPQHF.

The genes are TRBV21-1 and TRBJ2-5. TRBV21-1 is noted as a pseudogene. CDR3 length equals 15 residues. DNA for the CDR3: TGTGCCAGCAGCACTCCGGGGCCTACTCAAGAGACCCAGTACTTC. It specifies CASSTPGPTQETQYF.

The V gene is TRBV6-5, the J gene TRBJ2-1; D uncertain. Looked up from germline, CDR1 is MNHEY and CDR2 is SVGAGI. V was pared by 5 bases and J by 7 bases, with 9 bases between. The CDR3 length is 12 residues. The CDR3 reads CASSTGQNEQFF. For the CDR3, the DNA is TGTGCCAGCAGTACCGGGCAAAATGAGCAGTTCTTC.

Only one count was recorded for this clone. The rearrangement joins TRBV28 to TRBJ2-7; D gene ambiguous. The CDR3 contains 14 residues. Trimming stripped 4 bases from V and 3 bases from J, with 13 bases between. CDR1 is MDHEN and CDR2 is SYDVKM in the germline V gene. The CDR3 DNA follows: TGTGCCAGCAGTTATCTTCGGTCGATCTACGAGCAGTACTTC. This codes for CASSYLRSIYEQYF.

This chain uses TRBV6-6 with TRBJ2-1; D ambiguous. Trimming removed 4 bases from V and 3 bases from J, with 1 base in between. The germline CDR1 and CDR2 sequences are MNHNY and SVGAGI (reference sequence). The CDR3 extends over 11 amino acids. The CDR3 reads CASSFYNEQFF. In DNA form, the CDR3 reads TGTGCCAGCAGTTTCTACAATGAGCAGTTCTTC.

J is TRBJ2-3 and V is TRBV18; 10 positions agree with TRBD1. Trimming cost V 3 bases and J 7 bases; bases outside gene matches: 7. This CDR3 is built from 15 residues. The germline gives CDR1 KGHSH, CDR2 LQKENI. Here the CDR3 reads CASSPDRGPGNTQYF. CDR3 nucleotide sequence: TGTGCCAGCTCACCCGACAGGGGGCCAGGGAATACGCAGTATTTT.

The gene calls are TRBV5-1 and TRBJ2-3, with 13 bases lining up with TRBD2. Germline CDR1 is SGHRS and CDR2 is YFSETQ. There are 18 residues in the CDR3. The V gene end was trimmed by 1 base and the J gene end by 0 bases; junction bases not matched to a gene: 5. The CDR3: CASSLWGLAGTSTDTQYF. The CDR3 nucleotides are TGCGCCAGCAGCTTGTGGGGACTAGCGGGAACTAGCACAGATACGCAGTATTTT.

The chain recombines TRBV27 with TRBJ2-7; 7 bases agree with TRBD1. The CDR3 covers 15 residues. V gave up 3 bases and J gave up 3 bases; unmatched junction bases: 8. The germline V gene has CDR1 MNHEY and CDR2 SMNVEV (reference sequence). CDR3 nucleotides: TGTGCCAGCAGTTTGAAGGACGCAGGGGGCTACGAGCAGTACTTC. It translates to CASSLKDAGGYEQYF.

The chain joins TRBV19 to TRBJ2-1, with 9 bases identical to TRBD1. The CDR3 has 15 amino acids. The ends lost 5 bases at V and 3 bases at J; junction bases unmatched: 5. Germline V gives CDR1 LNHDA, CDR2 SQIVND (reference sequence). The CDR3 coding sequence is TGTGCCAGTAGTTACCGGGACAGGGTCTACAATGAGCAGTTCTTC. Its protein is CASSYRDRVYNEQFF.

This sequence joins TRBV6-4 and TRBJ1-1; a weak D match, TRBD1 (5 bases). The CDR3 has 14 residues. The germline V gene encodes CDR1 MRHNA and CDR2 SNTAGT. The V gene lost 0 bases and the J gene lost 5 bases, with 10 bases spanning the gap. DNA of the CDR3: TGTGCCAGCAGTGACTCGGGGGGGTCGACTGAAGCTTTCTTT. It is translated as CASSDSGGSTEAFF.